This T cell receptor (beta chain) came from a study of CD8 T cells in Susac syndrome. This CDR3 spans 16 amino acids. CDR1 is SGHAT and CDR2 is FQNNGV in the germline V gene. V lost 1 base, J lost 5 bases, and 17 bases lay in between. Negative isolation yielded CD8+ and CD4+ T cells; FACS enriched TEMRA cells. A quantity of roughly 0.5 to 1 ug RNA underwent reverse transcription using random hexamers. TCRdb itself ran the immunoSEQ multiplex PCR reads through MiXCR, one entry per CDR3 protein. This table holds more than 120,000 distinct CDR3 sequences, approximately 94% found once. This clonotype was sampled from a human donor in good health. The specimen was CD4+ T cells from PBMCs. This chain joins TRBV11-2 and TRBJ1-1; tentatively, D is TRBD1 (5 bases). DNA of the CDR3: TGTGCCAGCAGCTTAGTCAGGACAAATCAATATACTGAAGCTTTCTTT. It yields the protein CASSLVRTNQYTEAFF.